Listed below are T cell receptor beta chains from one sample, sequenced in a study of siplizumab effects on memory and regulatory T cells. Profiled with immunoSEQ multiplex PCR; TCRdb holds only in-frame clones, not every one. The data contain around 58,000 clones, over 65% of them singletons. The sequencing sample was made of memory CD4+ T cells sorted from blood. The receptors originated from a human donor in good health. CDR3s include the opening cysteine and the closing phenylalanine or tryptophan. D genes are given only for firm matches. Clone size is given for some rows only: seen once, a few or many times, or a class if the clone is expanded.

>TRBV6-1|TRBJ1-1|-|TRBD1
TGTGCCAGCAGTGAATTAGGGGGCGGGGGCACTGAAGCTTTCTTT
CASSELGGGGTEAFF
>TRBV2|TRBJ2-3|-|-
TGTGCCAGCAGAGCTCAGAGGGGGTCCGGGAATACGCAGTATTTT
CASRAQRGSGNTQYF
>TRBV6-9|TRBJ1-5|-|-
TGTGCCAGCAGTGAGAATACGGGGGCTCAGCCCCAGCATTTT
CASSENTGAQPQHF
>TRBV6-6|TRBJ2-5|-|TRBD1
TGTGCCAGCAGCCTTCGTACAGGGGAAGAGACCCAGTACTTC
CASSLRTGEETQYF
>TRBV5-6|TRBJ1-5|-|-
TGTGCCAGCAGCTTGGGTGCCAGTACTCAGCCCCAGCATTTT
CASSLGASTQPQHF
>TRBV27|TRBJ1-4|-|-
TGTGCCAGCAGCCAGGGAGGTAGAAATGAAAAACTGTTTTTT
CASSQGGRNEKLFF
>TRBV6-1|TRBJ1-1|-|-
TGTGCCAGCAGTGAAATGAAGACACCTTGGGGCACTGAAGCTTTCTTT
CASSEMKTPWGTEAFF
>TRBV7-2|TRBJ2-5|-|TRBD2
TGTGCCAGCAGCCCCCGGGTTAGCGGGGGGCCAAAAGATGAGACCCAGTACTTC
CASSPRVSGGPKDETQYF
>TRBV5-4|TRBJ2-5|few|-
TGTGCCAGCAGCTTGGTTCCGGCAGAGACCCAGTACTTC
CASSLVPAETQYF
>TRBV4-1|TRBJ1-4|once|TRBD1
TGCGCCAGCAGCCATATGACAGGGGGGGAAAAACTGTTTTTT
CASSHMTGGEKLFF
>TRBV7-9|TRBJ1-3|-|TRBD1
TGTGCCAGCAGAACTACAGGGGGCGGAAACACCATATATTTT
CASRTTGGGNTIYF
>TRBV5-4|TRBJ2-3|-|-
TGTGCCAGCAGCCCCGGGGGCACAGATACGCAGTATTTT
CASSPGGTDTQYF
>TRBV7-8|TRBJ1-1|-|-
TGTGCCAGCAGCCCTGGGTGGGGGCAGGGGACTGAAGCTTTCTTT
CASSPGWGQGTEAFF
>TRBV29-1|TRBJ2-1|-|-
TGCAGCGTTGAGGCTCTCTCCTACAATGAGCAGTTCTTC
CSVEALSYNEQFF
>TRBV5-1|TRBJ1-3|few|TRBD1
TGCGCCAGCACAGGGGGAGGCTCTGGAAACACCATATATTTT
CASTGGGSGNTIYF
>TRBV7-9|TRBJ1-1|-|TRBD1
TGTGCCAGCAGTCCCCTCCGGGACAGGCTGAACACTGAAGCTTTCTTT
CASSPLRDRLNTEAFF
>TRBV7-2|TRBJ1-1|-|-
TGTGCCAGCAGCTTAGATAGTGTCGGTGGGGCTGAAGCTTTCTTT
CASSLDSVGGAEAFF
>TRBV5-8|TRBJ2-5|-|-
TGTGCCAGCAGCTTGGATGGGGCAGCCCAAGAGACCCAGTACTTC
CASSLDGAAQETQYF
>TRBV27|TRBJ2-3|-|-
TGTGCCAGCAGTTTCGGGACGGTCACAGATACGCAGTATTTT
CASSFGTVTDTQYF
>TRBV29-1|TRBJ1-2|-|-
TGCAGCGTTCGAGAACAGGGCTTCCATGGCTACACCTTC
CSVREQGFHGYTF
>TRBV2|TRBJ2-7|-|TRBD1
TGTGCCAGCAACAGGGGGTACGAGCAGTACTTC
CASNRGYEQYF
>TRBV19|TRBJ2-1|-|-
TGTGCCAGTAGTAGCTACTACAATGAGCAGTTCTTC
CASSSYYNEQFF
>TRBV30|TRBJ1-2|-|-
TGTGCCTGGAGTGTTGGGACGGTGAGTGGCTACACCTTC
CAWSVGTVSGYTF
>TRBV5-8|TRBJ1-1|-|TRBD1
TGTGCCAGCAGCTATGGACAGGGGATGATGAACACTGAAGCTTTCTTT
CASSYGQGMMNTEAFF
>TRBV5-4|TRBJ1-4|-|-
TGTGCCAGCAGCTTGAGGGGGGGACGAGCTAATGAAAAACTGTTTTTT
CASSLRGGRANEKLFF
>TRBV9|TRBJ2-5|-|-
TGTGCCAGCAGCGTAGGAAGCACGGCCCAAGAGACCCAGTACTTC
CASSVGSTAQETQYF
>TRBV5-1|TRBJ2-6|once|-
TGCGCCAGCAACACCCAGGGGGCCAACGTCCTGACTTTC
CASNTQGANVLTF